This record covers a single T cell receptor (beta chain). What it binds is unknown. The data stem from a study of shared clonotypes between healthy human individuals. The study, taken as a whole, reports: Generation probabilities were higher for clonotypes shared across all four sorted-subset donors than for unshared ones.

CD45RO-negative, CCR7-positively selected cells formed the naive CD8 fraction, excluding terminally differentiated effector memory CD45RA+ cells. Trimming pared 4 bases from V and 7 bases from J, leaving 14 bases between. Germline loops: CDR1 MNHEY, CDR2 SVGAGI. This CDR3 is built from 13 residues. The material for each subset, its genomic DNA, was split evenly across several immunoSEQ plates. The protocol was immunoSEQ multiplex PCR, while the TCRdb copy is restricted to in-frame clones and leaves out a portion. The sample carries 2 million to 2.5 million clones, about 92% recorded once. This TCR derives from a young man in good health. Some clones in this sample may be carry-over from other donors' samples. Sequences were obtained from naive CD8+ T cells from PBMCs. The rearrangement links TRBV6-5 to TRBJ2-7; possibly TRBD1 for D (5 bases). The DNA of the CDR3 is TGTGCCAGCAGTTTGGGGTCCAACAGGGAGCAGTACTTC. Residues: CASSLGSNREQYF.